This T cell receptor beta chain was recorded in a study of Graves' ophthalmopathy and Graves' hyperthyroidism. Study-level points and caveats: The blood repertoire also included most expanded thyroid clonotypes above 0.001 frequency.

Germline V gives CDR1 MDHEN, CDR2 SYDVKM. Deletions cut 10 bases from V and 2 bases from J, with 18 bases between. The CDR3 extends over 14 amino acids. CDR3 regions of TCR beta were amplified from RNA transcripts. In the first round, RT-PCR was carried out with HTBI primers, and a multiplex PCR formed the second round. TCRdb ran MiXCR on the multiplex PCR reads and lists one entry per CDR3 protein. The sample consists of 620,000 or so distinct CDR3 sequences, roughly 20% of them appearing once. This clonotype was seen ten or more times. Its antigen remains unidentified. Clinical symptoms, serum thyroxine, TRAb, thyroid ultrasound and orbital computed tomography were relied on for diagnosis.

The sequence was obtained from a woman aged 18 to 35 with stable Graves' hyperthyroidism. Some clones in this sample may be carry-over from other donors' samples. The material sequenced was peripheral blood. The genes are TRBV28 and TRBJ2-7; no definite D call. In nucleotides, the CDR3 is TGTGCCACCGTGGGGTCCTCGACCCCCTACGAGCAGTACTTC. It codes for CATVGSSTPYEQYF.